Described below is a single T cell receptor beta chain sequence and its context. Sequencing was performed with immunoSEQ multiplex PCR; in TCRdb, only in-frame clones are kept and a portion is missing. This sample yields some 120,000 clones, of which around 89% are seen a single time; less than 2% belongs to the top ten. CDR3 size: 17 residues. Germline CDR1 is SGHTA and CDR2 is FQGNSA. Trimming cost V 1 base and J 4 bases; bases outside gene matches: 10. These data are taken from a study of T cell responses to AZD1222 COVID-19 vaccine. The TCR sequence derives from an adult in good health. This rearrangement joins TRBV7-2 to TRBJ1-2; 9 bases are a match to TRBD1. The material was peripheral blood, obtained on day 0 of AZD1222 vaccination. The DNA for the CDR3 is TGTGCCAGCAGCTTAGACCCGACAGGGGGGGGTACCTATGGCTACACCTTC. Encoded protein: CASSLDPTGGGTYGYTF. Full variable domain (outside the CDR3, taken from reference TRBV7-2 and TRBJ1-2): GAGVSQSPSNKVTEKGKDVELRCDPISGHTALYWYRQSLGQGLEFLIYFQGNSAPDKSGLPSDRFSAERTGGSVSTLTIQRTQQEDSAVYLCASSLDPTGGGTYGYTFGSGTRLTVV.